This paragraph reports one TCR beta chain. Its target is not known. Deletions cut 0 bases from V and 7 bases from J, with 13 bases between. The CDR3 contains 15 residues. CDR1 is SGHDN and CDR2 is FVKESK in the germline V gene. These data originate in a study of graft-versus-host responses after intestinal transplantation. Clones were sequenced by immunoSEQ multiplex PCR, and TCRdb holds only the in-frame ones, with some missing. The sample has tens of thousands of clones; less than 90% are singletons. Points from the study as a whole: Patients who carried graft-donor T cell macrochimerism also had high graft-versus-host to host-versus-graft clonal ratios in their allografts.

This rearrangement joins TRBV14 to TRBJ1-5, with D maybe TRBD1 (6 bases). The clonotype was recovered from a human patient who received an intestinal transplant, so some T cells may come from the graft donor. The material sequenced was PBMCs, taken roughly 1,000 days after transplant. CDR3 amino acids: CASSQDRQVGQPQHF. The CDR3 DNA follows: TGTGCCAGCAGCCAAGATCGACAGGTAGGACAGCCCCAGCATTTT.